This T cell receptor beta chain was documented in a study of cytomegalovirus exposure and HLA in healthy donors. Across the whole study: Per a later analysis, the roughly 670 first-cohort and some 130 validation repertoires shared one platform. Study-level results: Most TCR sequences were seen very rarely across donors, but some public TCRs occurred in many. The study listed approximately 160 cytomegalovirus-associated TCR beta chains. According to a subsequent analysis, TCR clusters from the first cohort were inclined to appear together in the 110 or so validation repertoires.

Trimming cost V 3 bases and J 0 bases; bases outside gene matches: 5. The CDR3 length is 16 residues. In germline, CDR1 is SGDLS, CDR2 YYNGEE. Produced via immunoSEQ multiplex PCR; TCRdb's table is partial and in-frame only. The data contain under 200,000 clones, about 89% of them seen just once; the ten biggest clones take up over 2.5%. About this clone: Its antigen remains unknown.

The specimen was PBMCs. This clonotype was obtained from a woman aged 18-29 years in good health and CMV-seropositive. V gene TRBV9 combines with J gene TRBJ2-3; TRBD2 aligns across 9 bases. CDR3 sequence reads: CASSELAGSSTDTQYF. As DNA, the CDR3 is TGTGCCAGCAGCGAACTAGCGGGCTCTAGCACAGATACGCAGTATTTT. Together with reference TRBV9 and TRBJ2-3, the CDR3 gives the full variable domain: DSGVTQTPKHLITATGQRVTLRCSPRSGDLSVYWYQQSLDQGLQFLIQYYNGEERAKGNILERFSAQQFPDLHSELNLSSLELGDSALYFCASSELAGSSTDTQYFGPGTRLTVL.